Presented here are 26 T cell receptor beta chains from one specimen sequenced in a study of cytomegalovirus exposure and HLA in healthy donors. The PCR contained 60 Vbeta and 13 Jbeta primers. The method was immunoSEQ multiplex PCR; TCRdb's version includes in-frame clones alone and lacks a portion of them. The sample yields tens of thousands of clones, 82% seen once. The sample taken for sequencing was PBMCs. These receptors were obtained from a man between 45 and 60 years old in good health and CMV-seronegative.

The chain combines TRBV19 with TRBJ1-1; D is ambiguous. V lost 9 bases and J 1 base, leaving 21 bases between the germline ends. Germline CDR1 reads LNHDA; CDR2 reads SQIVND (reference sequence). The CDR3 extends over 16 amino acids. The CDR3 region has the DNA TGTGCCAGCTTAGAGGCGTCCGAGGTTCCGAACACTGAAGCTTTCTTT. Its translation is CASLEASEVPNTEAFF.

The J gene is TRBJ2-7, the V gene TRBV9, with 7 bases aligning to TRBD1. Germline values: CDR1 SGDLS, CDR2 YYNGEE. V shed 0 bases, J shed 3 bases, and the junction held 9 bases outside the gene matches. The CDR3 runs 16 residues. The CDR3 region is CASSVAGTVPFYEQYF. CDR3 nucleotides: TGTGCCAGCAGCGTAGCCGGGACAGTGCCCTTCTACGAGCAGTACTTC.

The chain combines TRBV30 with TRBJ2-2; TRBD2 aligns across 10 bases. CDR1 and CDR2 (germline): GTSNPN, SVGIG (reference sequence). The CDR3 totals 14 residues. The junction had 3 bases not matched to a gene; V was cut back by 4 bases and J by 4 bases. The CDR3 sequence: CAWNSGGSTGELFF. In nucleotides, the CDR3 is TGTGCCTGGAATAGCGGGGGGAGCACCGGGGAGCTGTTTTTT.

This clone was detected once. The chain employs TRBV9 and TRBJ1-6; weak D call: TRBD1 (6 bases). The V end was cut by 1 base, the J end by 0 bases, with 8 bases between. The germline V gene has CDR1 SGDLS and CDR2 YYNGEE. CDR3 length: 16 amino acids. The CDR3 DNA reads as TGTGCCAGCAGCGTAAACAGGGACTCCTATAATTCACCCCTCCACTTT. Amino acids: CASSVNRDSYNSPLHF.

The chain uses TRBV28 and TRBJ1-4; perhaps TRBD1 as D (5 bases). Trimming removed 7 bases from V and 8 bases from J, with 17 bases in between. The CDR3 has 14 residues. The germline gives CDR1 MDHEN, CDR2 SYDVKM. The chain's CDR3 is CASTLPGFEEKLFF. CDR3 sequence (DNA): TGTGCCAGCACCCTCCCAGGGTTTGAGGAAAAACTGTTTTTT.

The CDR3 here is CASSLELNTEAFF. CDR3 coding DNA: TGTGCCAGCAGCCTCGAGTTGAACACTGAAGCTTTCTTT. The rearrangement joins TRBV11-1 to TRBJ1-1; D call uncertain. CDR1 is SGHAT and CDR2 is FQDESV in the germline V gene (reference sequence). The CDR3 totals 13 residues. Trimming removed 5 bases at V and 0 bases at J, with 7 bases between.

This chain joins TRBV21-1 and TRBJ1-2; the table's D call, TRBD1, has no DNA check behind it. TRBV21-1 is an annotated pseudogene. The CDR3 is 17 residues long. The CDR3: CASSKGYWGTGRDGYTF. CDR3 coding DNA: TGTGCCAGCAGCAAAGGTTATTGGGGGACAGGGAGGGATGGCTACACCTTC.

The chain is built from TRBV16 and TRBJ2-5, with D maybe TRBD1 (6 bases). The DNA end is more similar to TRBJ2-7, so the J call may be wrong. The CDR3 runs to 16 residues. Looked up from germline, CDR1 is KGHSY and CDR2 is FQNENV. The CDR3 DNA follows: TGTGCCAGCAGCCAATCTGAAGACAGGACCAGGGGCGAGCAGTACTTC. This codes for CASSQSEDRTRGEQYF.

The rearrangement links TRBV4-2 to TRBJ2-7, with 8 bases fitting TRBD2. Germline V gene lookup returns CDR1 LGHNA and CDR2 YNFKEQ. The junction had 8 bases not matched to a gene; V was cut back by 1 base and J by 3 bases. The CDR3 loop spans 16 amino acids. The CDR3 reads CASSQAGGHLYYEQYF. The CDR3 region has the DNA TGTGCCAGCAGCCAAGCGGGGGGGCACCTATACTACGAGCAGTACTTC.

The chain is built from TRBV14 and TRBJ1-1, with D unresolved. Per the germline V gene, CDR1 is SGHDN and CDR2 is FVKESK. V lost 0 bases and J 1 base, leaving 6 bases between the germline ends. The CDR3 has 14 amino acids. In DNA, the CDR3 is TGTGCCAGCAGCCAAGATAACACGAACACTGAAGCTTTCTTT. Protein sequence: CASSQDNTNTEAFF.

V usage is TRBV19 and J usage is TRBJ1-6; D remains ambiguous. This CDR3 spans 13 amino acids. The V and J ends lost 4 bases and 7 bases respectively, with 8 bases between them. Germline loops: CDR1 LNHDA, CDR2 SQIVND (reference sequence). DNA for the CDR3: TGTGCCAGTAGTAACAGTGGGAATTCACCCCTCCACTTT. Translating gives CASSNSGNSPLHF. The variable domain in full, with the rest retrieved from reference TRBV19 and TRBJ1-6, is DGGITQSPKYLFRKEGQNVTLSCEQNLNHDAMYWYRQDPGQGLRLIYYSQIVNDFQKGDIAEGYSVSREKKESFPLTVTSAQKNPTAFYLCASSNSGNSPLHFGNGTRLTVT.

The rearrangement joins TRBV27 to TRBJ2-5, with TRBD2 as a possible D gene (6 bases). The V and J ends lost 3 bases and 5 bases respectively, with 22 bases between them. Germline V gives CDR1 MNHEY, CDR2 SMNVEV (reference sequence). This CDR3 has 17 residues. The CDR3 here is CASSFHRDPLGGETQYF. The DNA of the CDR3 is TGTGCCAGCAGTTTCCACCGGGACCCCCTTGGGGGGGAGACCCAGTACTTC.

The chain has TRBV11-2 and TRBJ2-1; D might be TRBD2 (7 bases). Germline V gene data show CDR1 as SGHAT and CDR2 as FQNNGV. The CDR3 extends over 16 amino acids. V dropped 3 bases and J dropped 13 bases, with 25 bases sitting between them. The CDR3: CASSFLGGAPMWDQFF. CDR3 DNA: TGTGCCAGCAGCTTTCTGGGGGGGGCCCCTATGTGGGACCAGTTCTTC.

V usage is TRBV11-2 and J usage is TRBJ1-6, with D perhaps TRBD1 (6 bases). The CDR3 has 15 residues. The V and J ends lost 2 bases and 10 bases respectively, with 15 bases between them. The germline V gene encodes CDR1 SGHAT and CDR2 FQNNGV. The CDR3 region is CASSLLGAVGSPLHF. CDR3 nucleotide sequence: TGTGCCAGCAGCTTATTGGGGGCGGTAGGGTCACCCCTCCACTTT.

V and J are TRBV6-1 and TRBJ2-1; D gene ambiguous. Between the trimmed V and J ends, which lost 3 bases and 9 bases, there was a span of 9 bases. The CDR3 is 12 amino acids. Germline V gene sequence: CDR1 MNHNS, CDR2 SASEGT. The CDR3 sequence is CASSDLVGEQFF. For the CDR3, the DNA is TGTGCCAGCAGTGACCTAGTGGGTGAGCAGTTCTTC.

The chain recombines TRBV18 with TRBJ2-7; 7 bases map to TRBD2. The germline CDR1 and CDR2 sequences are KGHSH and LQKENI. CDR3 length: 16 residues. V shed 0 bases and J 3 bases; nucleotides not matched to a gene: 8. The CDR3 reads CASSPPSGGQFYEQYF. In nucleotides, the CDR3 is TGTGCCAGCTCACCACCGTCGGGGGGTCAGTTCTACGAGCAGTACTTC. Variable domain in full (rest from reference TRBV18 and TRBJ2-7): NAGVMQNPRHLVRRRGQEARLRCSPMKGHSHVYWYRQLPEEGLKFMVYLQKENIIDESGMPKERFSAEFPKEGPSILRIQQVVRGDSAAYFCASSPPSGGQFYEQYFGPGTRLTVT.

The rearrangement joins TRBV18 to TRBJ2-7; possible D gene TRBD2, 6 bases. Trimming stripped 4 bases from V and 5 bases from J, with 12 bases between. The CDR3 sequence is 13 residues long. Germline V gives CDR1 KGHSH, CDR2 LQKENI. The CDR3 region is CASSQTSGDEQYF. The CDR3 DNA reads TGTGCCAGCTCACAGACCTCGGGGGACGAGCAGTACTTC.

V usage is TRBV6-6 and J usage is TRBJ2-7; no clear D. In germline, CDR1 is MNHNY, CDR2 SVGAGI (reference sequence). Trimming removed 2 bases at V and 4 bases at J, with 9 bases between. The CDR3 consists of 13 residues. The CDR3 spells CASSYGLQYEQYF. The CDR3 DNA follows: TGTGCCAGCAGTTACGGTCTCCAGTACGAGCAGTACTTC.

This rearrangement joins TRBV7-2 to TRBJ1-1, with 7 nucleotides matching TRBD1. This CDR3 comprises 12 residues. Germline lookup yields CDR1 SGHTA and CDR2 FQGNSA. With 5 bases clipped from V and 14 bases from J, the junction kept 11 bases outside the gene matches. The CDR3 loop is CASSPWTGRPFF. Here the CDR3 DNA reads TGTGCCAGCAGCCCTTGGACAGGACGCCCATTCTTT. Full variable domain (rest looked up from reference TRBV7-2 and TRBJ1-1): GAGVSQSPSNKVTEKGKDVELRCDPISGHTALYWYRQSLGQGLEFLIYFQGNSAPDKSGLPSDRFSAERTGGSVSTLTIQRTQQEDSAVYLCASSPWTGRPFFGQGTRLTVV.

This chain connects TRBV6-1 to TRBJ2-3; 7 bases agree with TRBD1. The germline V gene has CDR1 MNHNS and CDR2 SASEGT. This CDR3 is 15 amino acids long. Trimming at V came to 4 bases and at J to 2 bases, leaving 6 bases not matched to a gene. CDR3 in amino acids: CASSVDRFSTDTQYF. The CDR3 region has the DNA TGTGCCAGCAGTGTGGACAGGTTTTCCACAGATACGCAGTATTTT.

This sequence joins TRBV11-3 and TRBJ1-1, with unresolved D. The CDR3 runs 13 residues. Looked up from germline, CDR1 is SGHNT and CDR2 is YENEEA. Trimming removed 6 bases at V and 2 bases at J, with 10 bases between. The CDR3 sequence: CASSVAANTEAFF. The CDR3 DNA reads TGTGCCAGCAGTGTGGCCGCAAACACTGAAGCTTTCTTT.

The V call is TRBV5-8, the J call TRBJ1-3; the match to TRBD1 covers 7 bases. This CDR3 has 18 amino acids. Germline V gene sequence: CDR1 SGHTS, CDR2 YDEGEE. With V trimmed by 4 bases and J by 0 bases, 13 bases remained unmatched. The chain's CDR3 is CASSGIPGQSSSGNTIYF. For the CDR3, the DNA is TGTGCCAGCAGCGGGATACCGGGACAGAGTTCCTCTGGAAACACCATATATTTT.

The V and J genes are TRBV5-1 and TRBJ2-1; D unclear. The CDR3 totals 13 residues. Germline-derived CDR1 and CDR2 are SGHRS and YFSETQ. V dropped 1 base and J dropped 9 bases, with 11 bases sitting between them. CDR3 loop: CASSLQENGEQFF. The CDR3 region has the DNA TGCGCCAGCAGCTTGCAAGAAAACGGTGAGCAGTTCTTC. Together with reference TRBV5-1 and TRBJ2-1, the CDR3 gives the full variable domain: KAGVTQTPRYLIKTRGQQVTLSCSPISGHRSVSWYQQTPGQGLQFLFEYFSETQRNKGNFPGRFSGRQFSNSRSEMNVSTLELGDSALYLCASSLQENGEQFFGPGTRLTVL.

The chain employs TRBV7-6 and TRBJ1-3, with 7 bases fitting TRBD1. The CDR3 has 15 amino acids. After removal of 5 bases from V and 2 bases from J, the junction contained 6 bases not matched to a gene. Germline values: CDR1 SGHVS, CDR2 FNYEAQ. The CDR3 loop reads CASSTGQEAGNTIYF. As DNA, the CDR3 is TGTGCCAGCAGCACCGGACAGGAAGCTGGAAACACCATATATTTT. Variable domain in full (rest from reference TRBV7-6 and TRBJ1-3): GAGVSQSPRYKVTKRGQDVALRCDPISGHVSLYWYRQALGQGPEFLTYFNYEAQQDKSGLPNDRFSAERPEGSISTLTIQRTEQRDSAMYRCASSTGQEAGNTIYFGEGSWLTVV.

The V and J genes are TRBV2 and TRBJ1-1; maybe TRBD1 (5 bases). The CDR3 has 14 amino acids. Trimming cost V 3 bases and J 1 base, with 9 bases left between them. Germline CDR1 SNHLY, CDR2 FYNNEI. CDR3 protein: CASSDRVRNTEAFF. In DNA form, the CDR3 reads TGTGCCAGCAGTGACAGGGTTCGGAACACTGAAGCTTTCTTT.

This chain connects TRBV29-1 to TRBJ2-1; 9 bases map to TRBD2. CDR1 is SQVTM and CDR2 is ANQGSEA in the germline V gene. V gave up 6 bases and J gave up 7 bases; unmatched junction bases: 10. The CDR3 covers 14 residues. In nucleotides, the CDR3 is TGCAGCGTCGCCCAAGCGGGGGGAGGAAATGAGCAGTTCTTC. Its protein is CSVAQAGGGNEQFF.